This entry lists 27 T cell receptor beta chains sequenced from one sample in a study of T-cell reconstitution after alpha-beta-depleted transplantation in children. Unique molecular identifiers were incorporated when the TCRbeta library was constructed. From the PCR reads, TCRdb called clonotypes with MiXCR, one entry per CDR3 protein. The sample has hundreds of thousands of distinct CDR3 sequences, about an eighth seen once; the top ten hold roughly 4.3%. The specimen was PBMCs, collected from the stem cell graft. These receptors all stem from a human donor who donated a stem cell graft to a child with Fanconi anemia.

Here the CDR3 DNA reads TGTGCCAGCAATATTGACAGGGGTGGCACTGAAGCTTTCTTT. It encodes CASNIDRGGTEAFF. The chain carries TRBV6-1 and TRBJ1-1; the match to TRBD1 covers 8 bases. This CDR3 contains 14 residues. CDR1 is MNHNS and CDR2 is SASEGT in the germline V gene. The V and J ends lost 7 bases and 4 bases, in that order; junction bases with no gene match: 8.

CDR3 region: CASSIVGAEQYF. The DNA of the CDR3 is TGTGCCAGTAGTATAGTGGGAGCCGAGCAGTACTTC. V and J are TRBV19 and TRBJ2-7; possible D gene TRBD2, 5 bases. This CDR3 comprises 12 residues. Between the trimmed V and J ends, which lost 1 base and 6 bases, there was a span of 7 bases. CDR1 is LNHDA and CDR2 is SQIVND in the germline V gene (reference sequence). Variable domain in full (rest from reference TRBV19 and TRBJ2-7): DGGITQSPKYLFRKEGQNVTLSCEQNLNHDAMYWYRQDPGQGLRLIYYSQIVNDFQKGDIAEGYSVSREKKESFPLTVTSAQKNPTAFYLCASSIVGAEQYFGPGTRLTVT.

Ten or more counts support this clonotype. V gene TRBV10-3 combines with J gene TRBJ2-3; tentatively, D is TRBD1 or TRBD2 (5 bases each). Germline CDR1 is ENHRY and CDR2 is SYGVKD. The V end lost 6 bases, the J end lost 2 bases, and 18 bases lay between the germline ends. The CDR3 consists of 16 residues. The CDR3 is CAISEGPRKNTDTQYF. CDR3 coding DNA: TGTGCCATCAGCGAGGGACCCCGGAAGAACACAGATACGCAGTATTTT.

To note about this clonotype: Given a much more abundant clone one base away, this may be a read error. The J gene is TRBJ2-2, the V gene TRBV7-2; unclear D gene. This CDR3 comprises 14 residues. Germline CDR1 and CDR2: SGHTA and FQGNSA. V was trimmed by 5 bases and J by 0 bases, leaving 7 bases between them. In nucleotides, the CDR3 is TGTGCCAGCAGCCGGGCAGCGAACACCGGGGAGCTGTTTTTT. Translating it yields CASSRAANTGELFF.

The chain has TRBV20-1 and TRBJ1-4, with D possibly being TRBD1 (5 bases). Germline CDR1 reads DFQATT; CDR2 reads SNEGSKA (reference sequence). This CDR3 contains 16 residues. CDR3 sequence reads: CIATGGLEVTNEKLFF. In nucleotides, the CDR3 is TGCATTGCCACTGGGGGACTTGAAGTAACTAATGAAAAACTGTTTTTT.

Notes on this clonotype: Just one base apart from a much larger clone, this may be a read error. This sequence joins TRBV9 and TRBJ2-1; D assignment may be TRBD1 or TRBD2 (6 bases each). The CDR3 is made up of 13 amino acids. Germline-derived CDR1 and CDR2 are SGDLS and YYNGEE. V was pared by 6 bases and J by 8 bases, with 15 bases between. CDR3 coding DNA: TGTGCCAGCACCACGGGGGCCGTCCATGAGCAGTTCTTC. Translating it yields CASTTGAVHEQFF.

The J gene is TRBJ1-1, the V gene TRBV20-1; tentative D call: TRBD1 (5 bases). Trimming took 3 bases from V and 6 from J, leaving 23 bases between them. CDR3 size: 16 residues. CDR1 and CDR2 (germline): DFQATT, SNEGSKA (reference sequence). In nucleotides, the CDR3 is TGCAGTGCTAGGGATCAACGGTCGGGGGGGTTGGCTGAAGCTTTCTTT. Its translation is CSARDQRSGGLAEAFF.

In this sample, this clonotype turned up many times. The rearrangement uses TRBV5-6 and TRBJ2-7, with D possibly being TRBD1 (6 bases). There are 16 residues in the CDR3. Per germline, CDR1 SGHDT and CDR2 YYEEEE. V lost 1 base, J lost 4 bases, and 18 bases lay in between. CDR3 sequence: CASSLSRRGTAYEQYF. The CDR3 DNA is TGTGCCAGCAGCTTGTCTCGCAGGGGAACTGCTTACGAGCAGTACTTC.

CDR3 sequence: CASSSRTSRLTDTQYF. The CDR3 DNA sequence: TGTGCCAGCAGCTCCCGGACTAGCAGGCTCACAGATACGCAGTATTTT. V usage is TRBV7-2 and J usage is TRBJ2-3, with 8 bases matching TRBD2. Germline V lookup: CDR1 SGHTA, CDR2 FQGNSA. The CDR3 covers 16 residues. The ends lost 4 bases at V and 2 bases at J; junction bases unmatched: 8.

The sample holds a few counts of this clonotype. The V gene is TRBV29-1, the J gene TRBJ2-5, with a weak D call TRBD1 (5 bases). In germline, CDR1 is SQVTM, CDR2 ANQGSEA. The CDR3 spans 12 residues. V was trimmed by 7 bases and J by 5 bases, leaving 14 bases between them. CDR3 protein: CSARVRGETQYF. DNA for the CDR3: TGCAGCGCCCGAGTTAGGGGTGAGACCCAGTACTTC.

This clonotype was seen a few times. V gene TRBV6-2 or TRBV6-3 combines with J gene TRBJ2-7; D could derive from TRBD1 or TRBD2 (7 bases each). CDR1 is MNHEY and CDR2 is SVGEGT in the germline V gene. The length of the CDR3 is 12 residues. Trimming took 11 bases from V and 7 from J, leaving 18 bases between them. CDR3: CALGEGAREQYF. The CDR3, as DNA: TGTGCCCTCGGGGAGGGGGCGAGAGAGCAGTACTTC.

This clonotype was picked up a small number of times. CDR3: CASTPGAQMDAFF. The CDR3 nucleotides read TGTGCCAGCACCCCAGGGGCACAGATGGATGCTTTCTTT. The J gene is TRBJ1-1, the V gene TRBV12-3 or TRBV12-4, with D possibly being TRBD1 (6 bases). Trimming pared 7 bases from V and 11 bases from J, leaving 20 bases between. This CDR3 has 13 amino acids.

This clonotype was counted many times. V gene TRBV5-8 combines with J gene TRBJ2-5; possible D gene TRBD1, 5 bases. Germline V CDR1 and CDR2: SGHTS, YDEGEE. The length of the CDR3 is 14 residues. V lost 0 bases and J lost 5, with 11 bases in between. The CDR3 sequence is CASSLGPNRETQYF. The DNA for the CDR3 is TGTGCCAGCAGCTTGGGACCTAACAGGGAGACCCAGTACTTC.

This clonotype was seen more than once but under ten times. V and J are TRBV28 and TRBJ1-5, with D unresolved. The CDR3 has 13 residues. V lost 6 bases, J lost 9 bases, and 15 bases lay in between. Looked up from germline, CDR1 is MDHEN and CDR2 is SYDVKM. CDR3 DNA sequence: TGTGCCAGCAGCCAACCCGGGAGGTCGCCCCAGCATTTT. This encodes CASSQPGRSPQHF.

The rearrangement uses TRBV20-1 and TRBJ2-3; 9 nucleotides match TRBD1. Per the germline V gene, CDR1 is DFQATT and CDR2 is SNEGSKA (reference sequence). CDR3 length equals 13 residues. The V and J ends lost 6 bases and 7 bases, in that order; junction bases with no gene match: 8. CDR3 amino acids: CSAPGQGDNTQYF. The DNA for the CDR3 is TGCAGTGCGCCGGGACAGGGTGATAATACGCAGTATTTT.

This clonotype was recorded at least ten times. The V gene is TRBV2, the J gene TRBJ1-2; D is ambiguous. Trimming left V 4 bases short and J 5 bases short, with 5 bases between. Germline lookup yields CDR1 SNHLY and CDR2 FYNNEI. CDR3 length: 11 amino acids. Here the CDR3 reads CASSAVYGYTF. The CDR3 nucleotides read TGTGCCAGCAGTGCGGTATATGGCTACACCTTC.

The CDR3: CASSPPGTVNQPQHF. CDR3 coding DNA: TGTGCCAGCTCACCACCCGGGACAGTCAATCAGCCCCAGCATTTT. The rearrangement joins TRBV18 to TRBJ1-5; the match to TRBD1 covers 7 bases. Germline CDR1 and CDR2: KGHSH and LQKENI. Losses at the gene ends were 0 bases for V and 3 bases for J; bases not matched to a gene: 2. This CDR3 region has 15 residues.

The sample holds many counts of this clonotype. The chain uses TRBV20-1 and TRBJ2-7; D is ambiguous. The V and J ends lost 6 bases and 4 bases respectively, with 13 bases between them. The CDR3 length is 12 residues. From germline, CDR1 is DFQATT and CDR2 SNEGSKA (reference sequence). The CDR3 DNA is TGCAGTGCCTTGCTAACCTCTTACGAGCAGTACTTC. It encodes CSALLTSYEQYF.

The table lists this clonotype with a few counts. J is TRBJ1-5 and V is TRBV12-3 or TRBV12-4; D is uncertain. The CDR3 runs to 15 residues. The germline V and J ends were trimmed by 3 bases and 0 bases, with 9 bases remaining between them. The CDR3 coding sequence is TGTGCCAGCAGTTTTGGGTCTTATAGCAATCAGCCCCAGCATTTT. It encodes CASSFGSYSNQPQHF.

The J gene is TRBJ2-1, the V gene TRBV7-9; TRBD2 might be the D (5 bases). The CDR3 runs to 14 residues. Per the germline V gene, CDR1 is SEHNR and CDR2 is FQNEAQ (reference sequence). V was cut by 5 bases and J by 7 bases, with 15 bases left in between. For the CDR3, the DNA is TGTGCCAGCAGCCGTGAGCTCGGGGAAAATGAGCAGTTCTTC. Protein sequence: CASSRELGENEQFF.

Here the CDR3 DNA reads TGTGCCAGCGGGTACCGGGAGAGATGGACTGAAGCTTTCTTT. Translated, it gives CASGYRERWTEAFF. V gene TRBV12-3 or TRBV12-4 combines with J gene TRBJ1-1; D remains unclear. V lost 8 bases to trimming and J lost 5 bases, with 18 bases between them. The CDR3 has 14 residues.

This clonotype was counted at least ten times. V gene TRBV15 combines with J gene TRBJ2-1; a weak D match, TRBD2 (5 bases). The CDR3 spans 13 residues. The germline V gene has CDR1 LNHNV and CDR2 YYDKDF (reference sequence). Trimming left V 1 base short and J 10 bases short, with 11 bases between. CDR3 in amino acids: CATSRGILAEQFF. The CDR3 region has the DNA TGTGCCACCAGCAGAGGAATTTTAGCGGAGCAGTTCTTC.

The chain recombines TRBV20-1 with TRBJ2-5, with D unresolved. The germline V gene encodes CDR1 DFQATT and CDR2 SNEGSKA (reference sequence). The CDR3 runs to 12 residues. V lost 5 bases and J 5 bases, leaving 12 bases between the germline ends. The CDR3 reads CSARTPQETQYF. DNA for the CDR3: TGCAGTGCTCGGACCCCTCAGGAGACCCAGTACTTC.

The CDR3 sequence: CASSFTGQGYEKLFF. CDR3 DNA: TGCGCCAGCAGCTTTACGGGACAGGGATATGAAAAACTGTTTTTT. This chain uses TRBV5-1 with TRBJ1-4; 9 nucleotides align to TRBD1. The CDR3 is 15 residues long. The V segment lost 2 bases and the J segment 6 bases; nucleotides outside the gene matches: 5. Germline CDR1 and CDR2: SGHRS and YFSETQ.

The chain links TRBV6-5 to TRBJ1-3, with 7 bases matching TRBD1. The CDR3 has 18 residues. In germline, CDR1 is MNHEY, CDR2 SVGAGI. With V trimmed by 7 bases and J by 3 bases, 18 bases remained unmatched. CDR3 in amino acids: CASTRSSGRGLVGNTIYF. In DNA, the CDR3 is TGTGCCAGCACTCGGAGTTCGGGGAGGGGGCTAGTTGGAAACACCATATATTTT.

The V and J genes are TRBV27 and TRBJ2-1; the D is unclear. V lost 3 bases and J 10 bases, leaving 10 bases between the germline ends. The V gene's germline CDR1 is MNHEY and CDR2 SMNVEV (reference sequence). The CDR3 extends over 12 amino acids. The CDR3 reads CASSFIEGEQFF. In DNA form, the CDR3 reads TGTGCCAGCAGTTTTATCGAAGGAGAGCAGTTCTTC.

This clonotype was picked up a small number of times. The V and J genes are TRBV5-1 and TRBJ1-4, with D perhaps TRBD1 (5 bases). Deletions cut 4 bases from V and 6 bases from J, with 10 bases between. The germline V gene encodes CDR1 SGHRS and CDR2 YFSETQ. This CDR3 comprises 13 residues. The CDR3 bases are TGCGCCAGCAGCCGACAGTATGATGAAAAACTGTTTTTT. Protein sequence: CASSRQYDEKLFF.